These 17 T cell receptor beta chains were all obtained from the same sample, sequenced in a study of regulatory T cells in long-lasting Graves disease. The time point was: persistent/refractory GD, antithyroid drugs over 5 years with positive TRAb. RNA extracted from PBMCs served as the sequencing template. Through Arm-PCR of CDR3 regions and iRepertoire HTBI primers, TCR beta libraries were built. One entry per CDR3 protein results from TCRdb running MiXCR on the multiplex PCR reads. The sample records approximately 690,000 distinct CDR3 sequences, around 30% being singletons. The sequencing used peripheral blood mononuclear cells (PBMCs), collected when the disease was refractory, from a patient treated with antithyroid drugs. Every receptor here comes from a female donor with Graves disease.

This CDR3 reads CSVVGLPNEQYF. The CDR3, as DNA: TGCAGCGTTGTGGGCCTCCCCAACGAGCAGTACTTC. V is TRBV29-1 and J is TRBJ2-7, with D unclear. The CDR3 is made up of 12 amino acids. The germline V gene encodes CDR1 SQVTM and CDR2 ANQGSEA. V was cut by 4 bases and J by 5 bases, with 12 bases left in between.

The chain couples TRBV2 to TRBJ2-2; D ambiguous. Germline V CDR1 and CDR2: SNHLY, FYNNEI. The CDR3 contains 15 residues. V lost 3 bases and J 2 bases, leaving 10 bases between the germline ends. CDR3 in DNA: TGTGCCAGCAGTGACTCCCAATTTAACACCGGGGAGCTGTTTTTT. This gives the protein CASSDSQFNTGELFF.

The rearrangement links TRBV19 to TRBJ1-5; maybe TRBD1 (6 bases). Germline CDR1 and CDR2: LNHDA and SQIVND (reference sequence). The CDR3 contains 16 residues. Trimming stripped 3 bases from V and 0 bases from J, with 12 bases between. CDR3 nucleotides: TGTGCCAGTAGTATCTCAGGGGACTATAGCAATCAGCCCCAGCATTTT. This codes for CASSISGDYSNQPQHF.

This clonotype was counted only a few times. The chain combines TRBV3-1 with TRBJ2-5, with D maybe TRBD1 (5 bases). In germline, CDR1 is LGHDT, CDR2 YNNKEL (reference sequence). Between the trimmed V and J ends, which lost 5 bases and 1 base, there was a span of 11 bases. This CDR3 spans 14 amino acids. The DNA of the CDR3 is TGTGCCAGCAGCTACGACAGCCCCCAAGAGACCCAGTACTTC. It encodes CASSYDSPQETQYF.

There are many counts of this clonotype. This chain connects TRBV19 to TRBJ1-2; possible D gene TRBD1, 6 bases. The V end was cut by 3 bases, the J end by 4 bases, with 15 bases between. Germline-derived CDR1 and CDR2 are LNHDA and SQIVND (reference sequence). The CDR3 sequence is 15 residues long. Written as DNA, the CDR3 is TGTGCCAGTAGTATCGGGGGCCCGGGTGGCTATGGCTACACCTTC. Its protein product is CASSIGGPGGYGYTF.

The rearrangement links TRBV14 to TRBJ1-1; TRBD1 matches 8 bases. The trim removed 2 bases at V and 3 bases at J, leaving 8 bases unmatched. The CDR3 sequence is 16 residues long. From germline, CDR1 is SGHDN and CDR2 FVKESK. The CDR3 is CASSQWTGRIDTEAFF. CDR3 coding DNA: TGTGCCAGCAGCCAATGGACAGGGCGAATAGACACTGAAGCTTTCTTT. Using reference TRBV14 and TRBJ1-1 for the parts outside the CDR3, the full variable domain is EAGVTQFPSHSVIEKGQTVTLRCDPISGHDNLYWYRRVMGKEIKFLLHFVKESKQDESGMPNNRFLAERTGGTYSTLKVQPAELEDSGVYFCASSQWTGRIDTEAFFGQGTRLTVV.

The chain has TRBV14 and TRBJ1-4; tentative D call: TRBD1 (6 bases). The length of the CDR3 is 14 residues. CDR1 is SGHDN, CDR2 FVKESK, per germline. The V end was cut by 4 bases, the J end by 8 bases, with 14 bases between. Here the CDR3 DNA reads TGTGCCAGCAGCCTCGGACAGAATCGGGAAAAACTGTTTTTT. Its protein product is CASSLGQNREKLFF.

This sequence joins TRBV28 and TRBJ1-2, with D tentatively TRBD1 (6 bases). V shed 1 base and J shed 8 bases, with 8 bases lying between them. This CDR3 has 12 residues. CDR1 MDHEN and CDR2 SYDVKM come from the germline V gene. This CDR3 reads CASSLLTGGYTF. Here the CDR3 DNA reads TGTGCCAGCAGTTTATTAACAGGGGGCTACACCTTC.

This rearrangement joins TRBV3-1 to TRBJ2-7; D may be TRBD1 (5 bases). CDR1 is LGHDT and CDR2 is YNNKEL in the germline V gene (reference sequence). V gave up 4 bases and J gave up 3 bases, with 10 bases separating them. The CDR3 extends over 13 amino acids. The CDR3 protein is CASSLSGYYEQYF. The CDR3 DNA reads TGTGCCAGCAGCCTATCAGGGTACTACGAGCAGTACTTC.

Remarks on this clonotype: Just one base apart from a much larger clone, this may be a read error. Lacking the conserved final phenylalanine or tryptophan, this CDR3 likely reflects a read error. V and J are TRBV6-2 or TRBV6-3 and TRBJ2-5; possible D gene TRBD1, 6 bases. The germline V gene has CDR1 MNHEY and CDR2 SVGEGT. The CDR3 totals 13 residues. The V and J ends lost 5 bases and 2 bases respectively, with 9 bases between them. CDR3 sequence (DNA): TGTGCCAGCAGTCGGACAGATCAAGAGACCCAGTACTCC. Translating it yields CASSRTDQETQYS.

DNA for the CDR3: TGTGCCAGCAGCTTACCCTCGGGGGGATCCCTCCACTTT. It encodes CASSLPSGGSLHF. The V and J genes are TRBV7-6 and TRBJ1-6; D possibly corresponds to TRBD1 (5 bases). The CDR3 is 13 amino acids. Germline V gene sequence: CDR1 SGHVS, CDR2 FNYEAQ. V was clipped by 2 bases and J by 14 bases, with 13 bases between them.

The J gene is TRBJ2-4, the V gene TRBV6-2 or TRBV6-3; D call uncertain. The germline gives CDR1 MNHEY, CDR2 SVGEGT. The CDR3 loop spans 13 amino acids. Trimming removed 7 bases at V and 1 base at J, with 8 bases between. CDR3 protein: CASTSRAKNIQYF. CDR3 nucleotides: TGTGCCAGCACAAGTAGGGCCAAAAACATTCAGTACTTC.

The rearrangement uses TRBV5-1 and TRBJ2-5; TRBD2 matches 13 bases. Trimming at V came to 0 bases and at J to 5 bases, leaving 7 bases not matched to a gene. From germline, CDR1 is SGHRS and CDR2 YFSETQ. CDR3 length: 17 residues. The DNA of the CDR3 is TGCGCCAGCAGCTTGGGGACTAGCGGGAGTCTCTGGGAGACCCAGTACTTC. Its translation is CASSLGTSGSLWETQYF.

This clonotype was detected a few times. The chain carries TRBV19 and TRBJ2-5; 10 nucleotides match TRBD2. In germline, CDR1 is LNHDA, CDR2 SQIVND (reference sequence). The V segment lost 6 bases and the J segment 0 bases; nucleotides outside the gene matches: 4. This CDR3 has 15 residues. The CDR3 sequence: CASSPSGGHQETQYF. CDR3 DNA: TGTGCCAGTAGCCCTAGCGGGGGCCACCAAGAGACCCAGTACTTC.

This clonotype has a count of ten or more. V is TRBV20-1 and J is TRBJ1-6; weak D call: TRBD1 (5 bases). V was pared by 5 bases and J by 2 bases, with 16 bases between. Looked up from germline, CDR1 is DFQATT and CDR2 is SNEGSKA (reference sequence). The CDR3 length is 16 residues. CDR3: CSAGGTDRTYNSPLHF. The CDR3 DNA sequence: TGCAGTGCTGGAGGTACTGACAGAACCTATAATTCACCCCTCCACTTT.

This clonotype was recorded at least ten times. This rearrangement joins TRBV2 to TRBJ1-1; D may be TRBD1 (5 bases). V lost 3 bases and J 1 base, leaving 9 bases between the germline ends. Germline assignment: CDR1 SNHLY and CDR2 FYNNEI. The CDR3 has 14 residues. CDR3 loop: CASSDQGSNTEAFF. The CDR3 DNA reads TGTGCCAGCAGTGATCAGGGTTCGAACACTGAAGCTTTCTTT.

Many counts were recorded for this clonotype. The chain uses TRBV12-3 or TRBV12-4 and TRBJ2-7; 7 bases line up with TRBD2. This CDR3 has 17 amino acids. V dropped 0 bases and J dropped 4; count of bases not matched to a gene: 12. The CDR3 region is CASSLAPSGLTVYEQYF. DNA for the CDR3: TGTGCCAGCAGTTTAGCGCCTAGCGGCCTAACGGTTTACGAGCAGTACTTC.